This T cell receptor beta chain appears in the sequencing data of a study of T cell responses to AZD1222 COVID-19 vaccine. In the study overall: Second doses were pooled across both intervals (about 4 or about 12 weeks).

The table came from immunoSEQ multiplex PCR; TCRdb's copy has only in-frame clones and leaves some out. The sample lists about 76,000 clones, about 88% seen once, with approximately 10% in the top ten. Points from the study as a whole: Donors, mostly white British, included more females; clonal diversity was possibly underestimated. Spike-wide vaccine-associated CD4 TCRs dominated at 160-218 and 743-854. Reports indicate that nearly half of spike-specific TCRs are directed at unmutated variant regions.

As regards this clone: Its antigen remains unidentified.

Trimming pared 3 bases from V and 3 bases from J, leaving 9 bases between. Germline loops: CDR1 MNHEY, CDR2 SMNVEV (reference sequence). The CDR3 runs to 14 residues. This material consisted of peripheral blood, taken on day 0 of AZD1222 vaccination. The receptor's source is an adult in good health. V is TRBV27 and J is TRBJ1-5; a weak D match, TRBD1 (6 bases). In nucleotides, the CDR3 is TGTGCCAGCAGTTTTAGACAGGCCAATCAGCCCCAGCATTTT. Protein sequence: CASSFRQANQPQHF.